This section outlines one TCR beta chain sequence together with its context. Clones were read by immunoSEQ multiplex PCR, and TCRdb kept only the in-frame ones, dropping some. This table has some 140,000 clones, roughly 83% appearing once. Germline V CDR1 and CDR2: LGHNT, FRNRAP. The CDR3 spans 15 residues. After removal of 7 bases from V and 2 bases from J, the junction contained 8 bases not matched to a gene. This sample stems from a study of blood T cell repertoires in COVID-19. J is TRBJ2-7 and V is TRBV12-5; 10 nucleotides line up with TRBD1. Sequences were obtained from peripheral blood. The sequence derives from a woman in her seventies with COVID-19, enrolled during active disease. In nucleotides, the CDR3 is TGTGCTAGTGTCCTGAGCGGACAGGGGGCCTACGAGCAGTACTTC. It translates to CASVLSGQGAYEQYF.